This TCR beta chain was sequenced in a study of Ad26.COV2.S vaccination and SARS-CoV-2 variants (dated by TCRdb to the early 2020s). Broadly, across the study: Donors in the vaccine arm were drawn from COV1001, a phase I-IIa trial of Ad26.COV2.S in healthy adults that was multicentre, randomized, double-blind and placebo-controlled. Dosing of Ad26.COV2.S was intramuscular, at either 5x10^10 or 1x10^11 viral particles, delivered as one shot or as two shots spaced 56 days apart. The specificity and breadth of SARS-CoV-2-reactive T cell receptors after Ad26.COV2.S vaccination were assessed by TCRbeta repertoire sequencing. A total of about 30 samples were included in the TCR-sequenced set, comprising roughly 19 Ad26.COV2.S vaccine recipients, 5 placebo recipients and 8 SARS-CoV-2 convalescent individuals. Trial participants were randomized into five groups of five, in which low-dose or high-dose Ad26.COV2.S was given once or twice, or placebo was given on both occasions. Investigators did not know the trial group allocation while performing experiments and assessing outcomes.

What this sample's treatment or condition label stands for: 19 received Ad26.COV2.S at low or high dose, single or two shots; 5 received placebo; per-sample allocation not given. Repertoires of vaccine and placebo recipients were sequenced from samples collected on day 63 after the first injection. Cohort 1b enrolled 25 to 30 adults aged 18-55 years at a single site in Boston, USA, between 29 July and 7 August 2020. As a vaccine, Ad26.COV2.S was a replication-incompetent adenovirus type 26 vector that expressed a prefusion-stabilized SARS-CoV-2 spike protein derived from the original Wuhan strain. Concerning this clone: Its antigen is not yet known. Qualities for individual bases were not recorded, and no much larger clone is one base off.

Spanning cysteine to phenylalanine, the CDR3 consists of 14 amino acids. The retained sequence is limited to the CDR3, 42 bases, with the frame set at the first base. Sequences MNHNS (CDR1) and SASEGT (CDR2) are obtained from the germline V gene. Clipping removes 3 bases from V and 5 bases from J, with 6 as the unmatched junction base count. Here is what the overall study found, with its caveats: The study lacked the statistical power to compare responses across vaccine doses or regimens. It was noted by the authors that total T cell responses may have been underestimated by the TCR breadth and depth analyses. Vaccine and placebo recipients had similar non-spike TCR breadth, a finding consistent with the vaccine containing only spike. After vaccination, substantial breadth of spike-specific CD8+ and CD4+ T cell responses was reported. Compared with placebo recipients, Ad26.COV2.S recipients showed higher spike-specific TCR breadth (P = 0.0014).

The immunoSEQ Assay was used to sequence TCRbeta CDR3 regions. After extraction, genomic DNA underwent amplification by bias-controlled multiplex PCR, followed by high-throughput sequencing. The original methods were these. To quantify the absolute abundance of every unique TCRbeta CDR3 region, sequences were collapsed and filtered. T cell fraction was estimated by normalization of TCRbeta template counts to usable DNA, with usable DNA being measured through amplification of reference genes present in all nucleated cells. Repertoire TCRs were annotated as SARS-CoV-2-specific when V gene, CDR3 amino acid sequence and J gene were exactly matched to a known reactive TCR set. MIRA supplied the reference SARS-CoV-2 TCR set, which was filtered for enrichment in COVID-19-positive ImmuneCODE repertoires so that public or cross-reactive TCRs were removed. Based on the MIRA antigens, annotated TCRs were further analysed at the level of specific ORF or position within ORF. Depth was the summed frequency of annotated unique rearrangements, while breadth was defined as annotated unique rearrangements over total unique productive rearrangements. TCR breadth was compared between groups using two-sided Wilcoxon rank-sum tests. TCRdb re-hosts the immuneACCESS table, in-frame sequences only. Its copies lack some clones; in the studies checked, an unresolved V gene accounts for under half of them, and the cause for the rest is not known. The V and J calls and clone size come from that table; D and trimming were worked out from the DNA. This sample lists about 280,000 clones; around 87% were detected once. 3% to 4% of the sample is held by the ten biggest clonotypes.

The sequencing used peripheral blood, collected in a trial of Ad26.COV2.S vaccine versus placebo. This clonotype was sampled from a person aged 18-65 years who received the Ad26.COV2.S COVID-19 vaccine or a placebo. The rearrangement combines TRBV6-1 with TRBJ2-7; TRBD1 lines up with 8 middle nucleotides. The CDR3 protein is CASSDRTGFDEQYF. DNA sequence: TGTGCCAGCAGTGATCGGACAGGGTTCGACGAGCAGTACTTC.